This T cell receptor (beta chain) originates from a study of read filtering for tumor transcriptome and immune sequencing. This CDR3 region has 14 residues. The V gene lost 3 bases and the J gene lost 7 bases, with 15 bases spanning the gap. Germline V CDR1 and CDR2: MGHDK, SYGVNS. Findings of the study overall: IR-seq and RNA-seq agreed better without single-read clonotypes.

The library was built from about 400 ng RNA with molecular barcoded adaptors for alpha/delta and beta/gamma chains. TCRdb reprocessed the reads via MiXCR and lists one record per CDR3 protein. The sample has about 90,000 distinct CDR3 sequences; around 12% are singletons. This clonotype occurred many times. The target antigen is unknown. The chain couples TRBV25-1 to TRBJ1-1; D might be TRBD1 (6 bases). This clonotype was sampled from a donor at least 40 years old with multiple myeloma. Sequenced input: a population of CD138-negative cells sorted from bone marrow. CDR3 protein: CASSDPGTLDEAFF. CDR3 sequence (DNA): TGTGCCAGCAGTGACCCCGGGACACTGGATGAAGCTTTCTTT.